Listed here are 23 T cell receptor beta chains from one sample, sequenced in a study of cytomegalovirus exposure and HLA in healthy donors. Primers included in the PCR were 60 Vbeta and 13 Jbeta primers. Data came from immunoSEQ multiplex PCR; TCRdb stores just in-frame clones and leaves some out. This sample has over 100,000 clones, with 50% to 65% found just once. The specimen was PBMCs. The receptor set was obtained from a middle-aged man in good health and CMV-seropositive.

This chain connects TRBV29-1 to TRBJ2-5; TRBD1 aligns across 10 bases. The CDR3 is made up of 12 amino acids. The V and J ends lost 7 bases and 7 bases, in that order; junction bases with no gene match: 6. CDR1 and CDR2 from the germline V gene are SQVTM and ANQGSEA. The CDR3 sequence is CSGDRGLGTQYF. Written as DNA, the CDR3 is TGCAGCGGTGACAGGGGGCTGGGGACCCAGTACTTC.

V is TRBV20-1 and J is TRBJ1-2; weak D call: TRBD1 (6 bases). The ends were cut back, 5 bases at V and 8 bases at J, with 12 bases in the middle. Per germline, CDR1 DFQATT and CDR2 SNEGSKA (reference sequence). The CDR3 covers 11 residues. CDR3 sequence reads: CSAGGALGYTF. As DNA, the CDR3 is TGCAGTGCTGGGGGGGCCTTAGGCTACACCTTC.

CDR3 region: CASSSPSGGSNQPQHF. As DNA, the CDR3 is TGTGCCAGCAGTAGCCCTTCAGGGGGGAGCAATCAGCCCCAGCATTTT. The chain uses TRBV28 and TRBJ1-5, with 7 positions matching TRBD1. Germline CDR1 reads MDHEN; CDR2 reads SYDVKM. After removal of 5 bases from V and 1 base from J, the junction contained 8 bases not matched to a gene. There are 16 residues in the CDR3.

The rearrangement uses TRBV7-3 and TRBJ2-2, with 8 bases lining up with TRBD2. V gave up 5 bases and J gave up 4 bases; unmatched junction bases: 6. This CDR3 comprises 15 residues. Germline CDR1 is SGHTA and CDR2 is FQGTGA. The CDR3 DNA reads as TGTGCCAGCAGCCTCGGGAGGGCGAGCACCGGGGAGCTGTTTTTT. This sequence encodes CASSLGRASTGELFF.

This clone was counted once. The J gene is TRBJ2-2, the V gene TRBV5-8; TRBD2 aligns across 11 bases. The junction had 6 bases not matched to a gene; V was cut back by 3 bases and J by 5 bases. Germline values: CDR1 SGHTS, CDR2 YDEGEE. The CDR3 contains 16 residues. This CDR3 is CASSYTSGSVTGELFF. The CDR3, as DNA: TGTGCCAGCAGCTACACTAGCGGGAGTGTAACCGGGGAGCTGTTTTTT.

In its sample, this clone was seen a few times. V is TRBV2 and J is TRBJ2-7, with 9 nucleotides matching TRBD2. After removal of 5 bases from V and 2 bases from J, the junction contained 4 bases not matched to a gene. The CDR3 covers 14 residues. CDR1 is SNHLY, CDR2 FYNNEI, per germline. CDR3 region: CASSKSGGTYEQYF. CDR3 DNA sequence: TGTGCCAGCAGTAAGAGCGGGGGGACCTACGAGCAGTACTTC.

This chain connects TRBV19 to TRBJ1-5; possible D gene TRBD1, 6 bases. V lost 5 bases and J lost 3, with 14 bases in between. This CDR3 is built from 15 residues. From germline, CDR1 is LNHDA and CDR2 SQIVND (reference sequence). Here the CDR3 DNA reads TGTGCCAGTAGTGTGGACAGAAATAACAATCAGCCCCAGCATTTT. Translated: CASSVDRNNNQPQHF.

V gene TRBV19 combines with J gene TRBJ2-7; D is possibly TRBD2 (6 bases). CDR1 and CDR2 (germline): LNHDA, SQIVND (reference sequence). Trimming took off 0 bases at V and 7 bases at J, with 22 bases between the two ends. This CDR3 has 17 amino acids. Here the CDR3 DNA reads TGTGCCAGTAGTATAGAGGGGGGAGGATACCAACTACGAGAGCAGTACTTC. Translating it yields CASSIEGGGYQLREQYF.

The rearrangement joins TRBV5-1 to TRBJ1-1; D might be TRBD1 (6 bases). The CDR3 covers 16 residues. V was shortened by 0 bases and J by 3 bases, with 15 bases between the two germline ends. Germline values: CDR1 SGHRS, CDR2 YFSETQ. The chain's CDR3 is CASSLGRGGADTEAFF. The CDR3 DNA reads as TGCGCCAGCAGCTTGGGGAGGGGGGGCGCGGACACTGAAGCTTTCTTT.

V gene TRBV6-5 combines with J gene TRBJ2-5; 7 bases fit TRBD2. The tail of the sequence fits TRBJ2-7 better, so the J call may be wrong. The germline V gene encodes CDR1 MNHEY and CDR2 SVGAGI. The CDR3 contains 14 residues. The DNA for the CDR3 is TGTGCCAGCAGTTACGGGGGGAGGGCCTACGAGCAGTACTTC. Protein sequence: CASSYGGRAYEQYF.

The chain couples TRBV4-2 to TRBJ2-7; 8 positions match TRBD2. CDR1 is LGHNA, CDR2 YNFKEQ, per germline. This CDR3 is 18 amino acids long. J was trimmed by 1 base and V by 2 bases; bases with no gene match: 13. The CDR3: CASSQNRATSGSSYEQYF. CDR3 sequence (DNA): TGTGCCAGCAGCCAAAATCGCGCAACTAGCGGAAGTTCCTACGAGCAGTACTTC.

V usage is TRBV2 and J usage is TRBJ2-5; D is possibly TRBD1 (6 bases). The germline V and J ends were trimmed by 6 bases and 7 bases, with 24 bases remaining between them. The CDR3 runs to 16 residues. Germline CDR1 and CDR2: SNHLY and FYNNEI. The CDR3 here is CASRNDAGVLRGTQYF. CDR3 DNA: TGTGCCAGCAGAAACGACGCAGGGGTCCTACGGGGGACCCAGTACTTC.

To note about this clone: The junction and the germline gene differ at one end; a read error may be behind it. This chain connects TRBV7-9 to TRBJ1-1; TRBD1 agrees at 7 bases. The CDR3 has 12 residues. Germline V gives CDR1 SEHNR, CDR2 FQNEAQ (reference sequence). CDR3 sequence reads: CSSRGQKVEAFF. CDR3 DNA: TGTTCCAGCAGGGGACAGAAAGTTGAAGCTTTCTTT. The full variable domain, its missing parts supplied by reference TRBV7-9 and TRBJ1-1, is DTGVSQNPRHKITKRGQNVTFRCDPISEHNRLYWYRQTLGQGPEFLTYFQNEAQLEKSRLLSDRFSAERPKGSFSTLEIQRTEQGDSAMYLCSSRGQKVEAFFGQGTRLTVV.

This clone was seen a few times. V gene TRBV6-5 combines with J gene TRBJ1-5; no firm D call. CDR1 is MNHEY, CDR2 SVGAGI, per germline. CDR3 length: 13 amino acids. The V and J ends lost 6 bases and 6 bases respectively, with 12 bases between them. Written as DNA, the CDR3 is TGTGCCAGCAGGGTCCAGGAAAGTCAGCCCCAGCATTTT. As protein: CASRVQESQPQHF.

V usage is TRBV14 and J usage is TRBJ2-1; the match to TRBD2 covers 13 bases. This CDR3 contains 14 residues. The germline gives CDR1 SGHDN, CDR2 FVKESK. V lost 6 bases to trimming and J lost 9 bases; unmatched junction nucleotides: 5. The CDR3 DNA reads TGTGCCAGCAGTCGACTAGCGGGGGGTGGTGAGCAGTTCTTC. Protein sequence: CASSRLAGGGEQFF.

The chain carries TRBV11-2 and TRBJ2-2; 8 bases are a match to TRBD1. The J segment lost 6 bases and the V segment lost 6 bases, leaving 3 bases of the junction unmatched. Germline V gene data show CDR1 as SGHAT and CDR2 as FQNNGV. The CDR3 extends over 13 amino acids. The CDR3 loop is CASRSQGAGELFF. CDR3 coding DNA: TGTGCCAGCAGATCACAGGGGGCCGGGGAGCTGTTTTTT.

Concerning this clone: No conserved phenylalanine or tryptophan ends this CDR3, so it is likely a read error. This chain connects TRBV27 to TRBJ1-2, with D perhaps TRBD1 (5 bases). Trimming removed 2 bases at V and 4 bases at J, with 11 bases between. Germline V gene lookup returns CDR1 MNHEY and CDR2 SMNVEV (reference sequence). The CDR3 consists of 14 residues. This chain's CDR3 is CASSLRGIGYGYTL. CDR3 in DNA: TGTGCCAGCAGTTTACGGGGGATCGGCTATGGCTACACCCTC.

The genes are TRBV5-1 and TRBJ2-3; 15 nucleotides line up with TRBD2. From germline, CDR1 is SGHRS and CDR2 YFSETQ. V trimming: 3 bases; J trimming: 0 bases; junction bases outside the gene matches: 5. The CDR3 is 18 amino acids. The chain's CDR3 is CASSWTSGGGFSTDTQYF. CDR3 DNA sequence: TGCGCCAGCAGCTGGACTAGCGGGGGGGGTTTTAGCACAGATACGCAGTATTTT.

Turning to this clone: Other DNA sequences within the sample encode an identical CDR3. The rearrangement joins TRBV7-9 to TRBJ1-5; 8 bases line up with TRBD1. J was trimmed by 3 bases and V by 5 bases; bases with no gene match: 3. Germline V gene lookup returns CDR1 SEHNR and CDR2 FQNEAQ (reference sequence). The CDR3 runs to 14 residues. The CDR3 DNA sequence: TGTGCCAGCAGCCGGACAGGGAACAATCAGCCCCAGCATTTT. It translates to CASSRTGNNQPQHF. The variable domain in full, completed from reference TRBV7-9 and TRBJ1-5, reads DTGVSQNPRHKITKRGQNVTFRCDPISEHNRLYWYRQTLGQGPEFLTYFQNEAQLEKSRLLSDRFSAERPKGSFSTLEIQRTEQGDSAMYLCASSRTGNNQPQHFGDGTRLSIL.

The chain is built from TRBV19 and TRBJ2-7; TRBD1 matches at 7 bases. The germline gives CDR1 LNHDA, CDR2 SQIVND (reference sequence). J lost 0 bases, V lost 3 bases, and 8 bases had no gene match. The CDR3 is 16 amino acids. The CDR3 nucleotides are TGTGCCAGTAGTATCCGGACAGGCTCCATCTCCTACGAGCAGTACTTC. Translated: CASSIRTGSISYEQYF.

The chain carries TRBV19 and TRBJ1-5, with D perhaps matching TRBD1 (5 bases). The CDR3 totals 13 residues. From germline, CDR1 is LNHDA and CDR2 SQIVND (reference sequence). V was shortened by 5 bases and J by 7 bases, with 12 bases between the two germline ends. Here the CDR3 reads CASSYDRGQPQHF. CDR3 coding DNA: TGTGCCAGTAGTTATGACAGAGGACAGCCCCAGCATTTT.

CDR3 bases: TGTGCCAGCAGCCTCCCCTCAGGGGGTGCTGGAAACACCATATATTTT. It encodes CASSLPSGGAGNTIYF. The chain has TRBV9 and TRBJ1-3; 7 nucleotides match TRBD1. CDR1 is SGDLS, CDR2 YYNGEE, per germline. The V segment lost 4 bases and the J segment 2 bases; nucleotides outside the gene matches: 9. The CDR3 runs 16 residues.

The count of this clone is one. The chain is built from TRBV2 and TRBJ2-7; 7 bases map to TRBD1. The CDR3 extends over 16 amino acids. Germline assignment: CDR1 SNHLY and CDR2 FYNNEI. After removal of 5 bases from V and 0 bases from J, the junction contained 10 bases not matched to a gene. The CDR3 loop reads CASSKNRDSRSYEQYF. The CDR3 coding sequence is TGTGCCAGCAGTAAGAATCGGGACAGTCGCTCCTACGAGCAGTACTTC. The whole variable domain, filled in from reference TRBV2 and TRBJ2-7, reads EPEVTQTPSHQVTQMGQEVILRCVPISNHLYFYWYRQILGQKVEFLVSFYNNEISEKSEIFDDQFSVERPDGSNFTLKIRSTKLEDSAMYFCASSKNRDSRSYEQYFGPGTRLTVT.